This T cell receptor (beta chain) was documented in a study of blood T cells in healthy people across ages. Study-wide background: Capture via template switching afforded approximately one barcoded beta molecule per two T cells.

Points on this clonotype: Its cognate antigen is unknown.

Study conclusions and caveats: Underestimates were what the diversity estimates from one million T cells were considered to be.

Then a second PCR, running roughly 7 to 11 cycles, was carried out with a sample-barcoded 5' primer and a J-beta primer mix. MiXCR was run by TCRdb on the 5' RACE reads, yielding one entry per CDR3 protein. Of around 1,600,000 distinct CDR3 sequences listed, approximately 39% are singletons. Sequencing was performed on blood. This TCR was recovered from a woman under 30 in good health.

The CDR3 loop reads CSATGGRRNEQYF. CDR3 bases: TGCAGCGCGACGGGCGGGAGGAGAAACGAGCAGTACTTC. The chain joins TRBV29-1 to TRBJ2-4; 8 bases fit TRBD2. The J call may be wrong; the DNA end is better matched by TRBJ2-7. This CDR3 comprises 13 residues. Germline values: CDR1 SQVTM, CDR2 ANQGSEA.